Each of the 11 T cell receptor beta chains below was sequenced from the same sample in a study of cytomegalovirus exposure and HLA in healthy donors. Both 60 Vbeta primers and 13 Jbeta primers went into the PCR. Data came from immunoSEQ multiplex PCR; TCRdb stores just in-frame clones and leaves some out. This sample has about 52,000 clones, with around 50% found just once. The sequencing input was PBMCs. These receptors were obtained from a human donor in good health.

The chain employs TRBV7-9 and TRBJ1-2; unclear D gene. Germline CDR1 SEHNR, CDR2 FQNEAQ (reference sequence). The CDR3 is 16 amino acids. V was cut by 3 bases and J by 3 bases, with 17 bases left in between. In DNA, the CDR3 is TGTGCCAGCAGCTTCGCCGGGTTACGCGGGGACTATGGCTACACCTTC. Amino acid sequence: CASSFAGLRGDYGYTF. Using reference TRBV7-9 and TRBJ1-2 for the parts outside the CDR3, the full variable domain is DTGVSQNPRHKITKRGQNVTFRCDPISEHNRLYWYRQTLGQGPEFLTYFQNEAQLEKSRLLSDRFSAERPKGSFSTLEIQRTEQGDSAMYLCASSFAGLRGDYGYTFGSGTRLTVV.

The V gene is TRBV11-1, the J gene TRBJ1-5; weak D call: TRBD1 (5 bases). V shed 3 bases and J shed 0 bases, with 9 bases lying between them. CDR1 is SGHAT, CDR2 FQDESV, per germline (reference sequence). The CDR3 consists of 15 residues. The CDR3 region is CASSLGPNSNQPQHF. The CDR3 coding sequence is TGTGCCAGCAGCTTGGGGCCTAATAGCAATCAGCCCCAGCATTTT.

This sequence joins TRBV4-2 and TRBJ2-2; unclear D gene. The CDR3 runs to 15 residues. Trimming took off 0 bases at V and 7 bases at J, with 12 bases between the two ends. CDR1 is LGHNA and CDR2 is YNFKEQ in the germline V gene. CDR3 residues: CASSQDTLEGGELFF. In nucleotides, the CDR3 is TGTGCCAGCAGCCAAGATACGCTAGAAGGCGGGGAGCTGTTTTTT.

V usage is TRBV7-2 and J usage is TRBJ1-1, with D tentatively TRBD1 (5 bases). Per germline, CDR1 SGHTA and CDR2 FQGNSA. The CDR3 length is 15 residues. The V gene lost 1 base and the J gene lost 4 bases, with 13 bases spanning the gap. The CDR3 DNA sequence: TGTGCCAGCAGCTTAGGATTCGACAGACTCACTGAAGCTTTCTTT. Translation: CASSLGFDRLTEAFF.

The V call is TRBV30, the J call TRBJ2-7; D is perhaps TRBD2 (7 bases). V was pared by 3 bases and J by 0 bases, with 21 bases between. Germline V gene sequence: CDR1 GTSNPN, CDR2 SVGIG (reference sequence). The CDR3 has 17 residues. The CDR3 reads CAWSDYLGGGPSYEQYF. The CDR3 DNA reads as TGTGCCTGGAGCGACTATCTCGGCGGGGGCCCCTCCTACGAGCAGTACTTC.

V gene TRBV13 combines with J gene TRBJ1-6; D is undetermined. Per the germline V gene, CDR1 is PRHDT and CDR2 is FYEKMQ (reference sequence). V gave up 2 bases and J gave up 6 bases, with 8 bases separating them. CDR3 length: 14 amino acids. DNA of the CDR3: TGTGCCAGCAGCTTAAAACATACTAATTCACCCCTCCACTTT. Its translation: CASSLKHTNSPLHF.

The chain has TRBV27 and TRBJ2-1; 9 nucleotides agree with TRBD1. Germline V gene data show CDR1 as MNHEY and CDR2 as SMNVEV (reference sequence). The CDR3 contains 14 residues. Germline trimming cut 5 bases from V and 5 bases from J; bases unmatched to any gene: 4. The DNA for the CDR3 is TGTGCCAGCAGTCGGGACAGGGTTGACAATGAGCAGTTCTTC. It yields the protein CASSRDRVDNEQFF.

This chain links TRBV2 with TRBJ1-5; D unclear. Germline values: CDR1 SNHLY, CDR2 FYNNEI. This CDR3 comprises 14 residues. The germline V and J ends were trimmed by 5 bases and 6 bases, with 14 bases remaining between them. CDR3 bases: TGTGCCAGCAGTCCTCCCCTAGAAGGTCAGCCCCAGCATTTT. Its protein product is CASSPPLEGQPQHF.

This clone was detected a few times. This sequence joins TRBV29-1 and TRBJ1-1, with TRBD1 matching 7 bases. Germline assignment: CDR1 SQVTM and CDR2 ANQGSEA. V trimming: 6 bases; J trimming: 3 bases; junction bases outside the gene matches: 7. The CDR3 sequence is 13 residues long. CDR3 nucleotide sequence: TGCAGCGTCCGGGACAGAAGTTACACTGAAGCTTTCTTT. Protein product: CSVRDRSYTEAFF.

The J gene is TRBJ2-2, the V gene TRBV5-1, with TRBD1 as a possible D gene (7 bases). V lost 0 bases and J lost 3, with 12 bases in between. CDR3 length equals 16 residues. Germline V lookup: CDR1 SGHRS, CDR2 YFSETQ. The CDR3 sequence: CASSLVRGADTGELFF. CDR3 sequence (DNA): TGCGCCAGCAGCTTGGTCAGGGGGGCTGACACCGGGGAGCTGTTTTTT.

This clone was recorded only once. The genes are TRBV6-6 and TRBJ2-5; D is unclear. With the DNA end fitting TRBJ2-7 better, the J assignment may be wrong. Germline V gene data show CDR1 as MNHNY and CDR2 as SVGAGI (reference sequence). This CDR3 has 12 amino acids. The CDR3 DNA reads TGTGCCACCTACTCAAGCTCCTACGAGCAGTACTTC. This gives the protein CATYSSSYEQYF.